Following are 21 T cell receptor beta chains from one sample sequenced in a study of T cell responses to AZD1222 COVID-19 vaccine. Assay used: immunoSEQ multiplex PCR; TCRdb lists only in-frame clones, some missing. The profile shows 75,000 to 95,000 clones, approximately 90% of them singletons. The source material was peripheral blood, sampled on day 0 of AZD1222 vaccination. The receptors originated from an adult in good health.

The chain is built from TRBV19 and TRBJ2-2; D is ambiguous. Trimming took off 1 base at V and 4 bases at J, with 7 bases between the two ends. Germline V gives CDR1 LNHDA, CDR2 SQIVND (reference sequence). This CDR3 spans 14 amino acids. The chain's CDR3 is CASSIGLGTGELFF. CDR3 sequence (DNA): TGTGCCAGTAGTATAGGGTTGGGCACCGGGGAGCTGTTTTTT.

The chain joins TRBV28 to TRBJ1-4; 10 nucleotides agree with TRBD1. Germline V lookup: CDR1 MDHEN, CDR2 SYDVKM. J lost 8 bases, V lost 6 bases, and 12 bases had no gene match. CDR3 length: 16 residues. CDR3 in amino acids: CASSYQRDRGKEKLFF. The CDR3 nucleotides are TGTGCCAGCAGCTACCAACGGGACAGGGGAAAAGAAAAACTGTTTTTT.

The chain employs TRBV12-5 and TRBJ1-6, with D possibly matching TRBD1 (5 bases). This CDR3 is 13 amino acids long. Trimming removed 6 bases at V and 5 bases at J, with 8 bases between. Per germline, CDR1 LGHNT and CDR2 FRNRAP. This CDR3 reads CASGVRDNSPLHF. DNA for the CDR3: TGTGCTAGTGGGGTCAGGGATAATTCACCCCTCCACTTT.

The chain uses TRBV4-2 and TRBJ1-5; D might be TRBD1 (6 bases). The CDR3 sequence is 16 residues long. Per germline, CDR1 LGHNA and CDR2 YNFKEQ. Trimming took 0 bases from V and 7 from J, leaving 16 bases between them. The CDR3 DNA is TGTGCCAGCAGCCAAGAAGGGGGGACCCAAGGCCAGCCCCAGCATTTT. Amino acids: CASSQEGGTQGQPQHF.

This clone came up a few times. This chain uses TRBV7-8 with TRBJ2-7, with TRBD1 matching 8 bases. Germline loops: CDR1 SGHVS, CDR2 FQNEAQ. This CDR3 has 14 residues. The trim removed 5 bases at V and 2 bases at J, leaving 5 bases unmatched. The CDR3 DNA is TGTGCCAGCAGCCCACACAGGGGGGCCTACGAGCAGTACTTC. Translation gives CASSPHRGAYEQYF.

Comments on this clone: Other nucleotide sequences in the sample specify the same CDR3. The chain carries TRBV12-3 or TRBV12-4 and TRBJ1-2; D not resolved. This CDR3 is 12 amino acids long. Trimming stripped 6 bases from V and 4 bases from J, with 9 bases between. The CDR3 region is CASSPSGYGYTF. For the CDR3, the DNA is TGTGCCAGCAGCCCTAGCGGCTATGGCTACACCTTC.

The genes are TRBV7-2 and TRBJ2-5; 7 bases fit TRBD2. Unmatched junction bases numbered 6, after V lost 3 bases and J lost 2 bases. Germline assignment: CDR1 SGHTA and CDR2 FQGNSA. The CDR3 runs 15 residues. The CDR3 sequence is CASSFLAELQETQYF. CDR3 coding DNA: TGTGCCAGCAGCTTCCTAGCGGAGCTACAAGAGACCCAGTACTTC.

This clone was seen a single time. CDR3 coding DNA: TGTGCCAGTAGTACCCAAACTAGCTTCTACAATGAGCAGTTCTTC. It translates to CASSTQTSFYNEQFF. The genes are TRBV19 and TRBJ2-1, with D perhaps TRBD2 (6 bases). The CDR3 extends over 15 amino acids. In germline, CDR1 is LNHDA, CDR2 SQIVND (reference sequence). V lost 4 bases and J 3 bases, leaving 13 bases between the germline ends.

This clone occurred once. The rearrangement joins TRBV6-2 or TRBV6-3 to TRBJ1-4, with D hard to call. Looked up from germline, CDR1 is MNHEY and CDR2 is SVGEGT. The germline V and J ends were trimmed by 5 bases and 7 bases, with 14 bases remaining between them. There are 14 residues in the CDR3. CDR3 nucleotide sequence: TGTGCCAGCAGTGACCCGGGTCGGAGTGAAAAACTGTTTTTT. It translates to CASSDPGRSEKLFF.

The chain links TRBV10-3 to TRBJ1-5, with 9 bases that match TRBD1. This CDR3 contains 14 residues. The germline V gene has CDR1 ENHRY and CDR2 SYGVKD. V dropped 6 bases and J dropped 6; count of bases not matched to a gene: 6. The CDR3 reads CAIRKEDRGQPQHF. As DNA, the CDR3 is TGTGCCATCAGGAAGGAGGACAGGGGTCAGCCCCAGCATTTT.

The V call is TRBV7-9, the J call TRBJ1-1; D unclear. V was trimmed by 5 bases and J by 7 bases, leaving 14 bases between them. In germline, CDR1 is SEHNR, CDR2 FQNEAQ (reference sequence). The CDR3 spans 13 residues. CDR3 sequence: CASSKEGQFEAFF. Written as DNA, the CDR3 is TGTGCCAGCAGCAAAGAGGGCCAGTTTGAAGCTTTCTTT.

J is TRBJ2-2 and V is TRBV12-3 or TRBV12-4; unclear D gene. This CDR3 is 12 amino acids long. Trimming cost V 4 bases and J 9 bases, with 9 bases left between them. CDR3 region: CASSSEIWELFF. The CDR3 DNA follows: TGTGCCAGCAGTTCGGAGATCTGGGAGCTGTTTTTT.

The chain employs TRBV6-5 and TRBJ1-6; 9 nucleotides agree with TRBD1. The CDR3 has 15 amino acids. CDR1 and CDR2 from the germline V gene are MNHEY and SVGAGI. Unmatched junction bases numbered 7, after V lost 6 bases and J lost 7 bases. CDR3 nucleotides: TGTGCCAGCAGCAGATCCGGGACAGGGAATTCACCCCTCCACTTT. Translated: CASSRSGTGNSPLHF.

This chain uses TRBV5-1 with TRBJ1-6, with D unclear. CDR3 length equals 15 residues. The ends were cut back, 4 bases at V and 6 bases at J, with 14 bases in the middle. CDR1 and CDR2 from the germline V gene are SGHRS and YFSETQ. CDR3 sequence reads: CASSPQLDSNSPLHF. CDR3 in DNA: TGCGCCAGCAGCCCCCAGCTCGACTCTAATTCACCCCTCCACTTT.

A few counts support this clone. The CDR3 DNA reads TGTGCCAGCAGCTCCGGGACTAGCGGGAGGAGGGGGGAGCTGTTTTTT. It yields the protein CASSSGTSGRRGELFF. The genes are TRBV5-4 and TRBJ2-2, with TRBD2 matching over 15 bases. Trimming at V came to 3 bases and at J to 8 bases, leaving 5 bases not matched to a gene. Germline assignment: CDR1 SGHNT and CDR2 YYREEE (reference sequence). The CDR3 totals 16 residues.

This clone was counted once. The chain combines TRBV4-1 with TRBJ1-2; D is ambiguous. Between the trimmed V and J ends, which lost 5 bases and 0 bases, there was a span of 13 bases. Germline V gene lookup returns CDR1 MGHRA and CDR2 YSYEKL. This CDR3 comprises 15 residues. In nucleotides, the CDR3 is TGCGCCAGCAGCTTCCGGACGGGAGCTAACTATGGCTACACCTTC. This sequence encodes CASSFRTGANYGYTF.

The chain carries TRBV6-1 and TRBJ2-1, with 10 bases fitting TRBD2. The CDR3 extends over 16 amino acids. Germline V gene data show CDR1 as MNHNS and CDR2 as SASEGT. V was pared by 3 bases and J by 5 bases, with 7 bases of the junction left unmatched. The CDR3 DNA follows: TGTGCCAGCAGTGACTACTCTAGCGGGAGTCACAATGAGCAGTTCTTC. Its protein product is CASSDYSSGSHNEQFF.

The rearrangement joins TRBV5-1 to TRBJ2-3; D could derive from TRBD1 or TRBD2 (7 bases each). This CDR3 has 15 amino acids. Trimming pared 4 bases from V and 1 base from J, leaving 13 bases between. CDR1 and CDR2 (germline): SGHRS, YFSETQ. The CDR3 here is CASSRAGGGTDTQYF. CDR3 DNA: TGCGCCAGCAGCCGCGCAGGGGGGGGCACAGATACGCAGTATTTT.

This CDR3 is CASSLDGSINEQFF. The DNA of the CDR3 is TGTGCCAGCAGCTTAGATGGGTCTATAAATGAGCAGTTCTTC. The chain joins TRBV11-3 to TRBJ2-1; D remains ambiguous. This CDR3 is built from 14 residues. V was clipped by 0 bases and J by 7 bases, with 10 bases between them. Germline CDR1 and CDR2: SGHNT and YENEEA.

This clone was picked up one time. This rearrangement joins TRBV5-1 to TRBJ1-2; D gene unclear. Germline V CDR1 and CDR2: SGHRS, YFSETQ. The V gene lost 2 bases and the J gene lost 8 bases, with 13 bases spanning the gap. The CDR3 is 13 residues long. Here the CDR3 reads CASSLSGERGYTF. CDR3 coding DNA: TGCGCCAGCAGCTTAAGCGGGGAAAGGGGCTACACCTTC.

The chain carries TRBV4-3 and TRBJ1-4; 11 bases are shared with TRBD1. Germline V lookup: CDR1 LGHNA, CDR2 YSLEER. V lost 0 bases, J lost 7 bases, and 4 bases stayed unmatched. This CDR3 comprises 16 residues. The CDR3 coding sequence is TGCGCCAGCAGCCAAGATATGGGGACAGGGGGTGAAAAACTGTTTTTT. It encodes CASSQDMGTGGEKLFF.